This entry lists 5 T cell receptor beta chains sequenced from one sample in a study of blood T cell repertoires in COVID-19. Some clones are missing from TCRdb's copy, which holds only in-frame ones; the method was immunoSEQ multiplex PCR. The data show approximately 210,000 clones, around nine tenths seen once. Sequenced sample: peripheral blood. Receptors originate from a man aged 35-49 years with acute or convalescent COVID-19.

The rearrangement uses TRBV3-1 (or the pseudogene TRBV3-2) and TRBJ2-5, with D perhaps matching TRBD1 (6 bases). Germline CDR1 reads LGHDT; CDR2 reads YNNKEL (reference sequence). This CDR3 is 15 amino acids long. V lost 3 bases and J lost 2, with 13 bases in between. CDR3 in amino acids: CASSQNDDRQETQYF. DNA for the CDR3: TGTGCCAGCAGCCAGAACGATGACAGGCAAGAGACCCAGTACTTC.

This chain links TRBV6-2 or TRBV6-3 with TRBJ2-7; TRBD2 agrees at 7 bases. Germline V gives CDR1 MNHEY, CDR2 SVGEGT. With V trimmed by 4 bases and J by 9 bases, 9 bases remained unmatched. The CDR3 totals 13 residues. The chain's CDR3 is CASSSLTPGGQYF. The CDR3 region has the DNA TGTGCCAGCAGTTCCCTGACCCCGGGAGGGCAGTACTTC.

The rearrangement links TRBV4-2 to TRBJ1-1; the D gene is possibly TRBD1 (5 bases). Per the germline V gene, CDR1 is LGHNA and CDR2 is YNFKEQ. Trimming left V 0 bases short and J 0 bases short, with 14 bases between. The CDR3 contains 17 residues. The CDR3: CASSQDWRQPLNTEAFF. Here the CDR3 DNA reads TGTGCCAGCAGCCAAGATTGGCGACAGCCACTGAACACTGAAGCTTTCTTT.

The V and J genes are TRBV2 and TRBJ2-1; 13 bases fit TRBD2. The V and J ends lost 7 bases and 2 bases, in that order; junction bases with no gene match: 8. This CDR3 has 17 amino acids. Germline CDR1 SNHLY, CDR2 FYNNEI. CDR3 DNA: TGTGCCAGCATGACTAGCGGGGGGCCGATACCCTACAATGAGCAGTTCTTC. Encoded protein: CASMTSGGPIPYNEQFF.

V and J are TRBV29-1 and TRBJ1-2; 9 bases match TRBD1. J lost 5 bases, V lost 0 bases, and 7 bases had no gene match. Germline V lookup: CDR1 SQVTM, CDR2 ANQGSEA. The CDR3 spans 15 residues. The chain's CDR3 is CSVEEQQGAWYGYTF. The CDR3 DNA is TGCAGCGTTGAAGAACAACAGGGGGCTTGGTATGGCTACACCTTC.